This T cell receptor (beta chain) was observed in a study of T cell responses to AZD1222 COVID-19 vaccine. A word on this clone: Its antigen is currently unknown.

The CDR3 totals 14 residues. Germline V gene lookup returns CDR1 MDHEN and CDR2 SYDVKM. The V segment lost 7 bases and the J segment 5 bases; nucleotides outside the gene matches: 8. Profiled with immunoSEQ multiplex PCR; TCRdb holds only in-frame clones, not every one. The sample has 110,000 or so clones, 88% seen once; the top ten hold 6.5%. General observations from the study: Most donors were white British and more were female, and clonal diversity was possibly underestimated. Across spike, vaccine-associated CD4 TCRs were found, dominant at 160-218 and 743-854.

Sequenced material: peripheral blood, taken 28 days after the second AZD1222 dose. This sequence originates from an adult who received the AZD1222 COVID-19 vaccine. The V call is TRBV28, the J call TRBJ1-1, with TRBD1 identical over 9 bases. CDR3 nucleotide sequence: TGTGCCAGCAAGGTTGGGACAGGGAGGACTGAAGCTTTCTTT. It yields the protein CASKVGTGRTEAFF. The full variable domain, its missing parts supplied by reference TRBV28 and TRBJ1-1, is DVKVTQSSRYLVKRTGEKVFLECVQDMDHENMFWYRQDPGLGLRLIYFSYDVKMKEKGDIPEGYSVSREKKERFSLILESASTNQTSMYLCASKVGTGRTEAFFGQGTRLTVV.